This TCR beta chain derives from a study of brain T cells in children with intractable seizures. Study results and limitations: Patients' HCMV serostatus was unknown; virus specificity rests on CDR3 similarity alone.

Produced via immunoSEQ multiplex PCR; TCRdb's table is partial and in-frame only. Of about 110,000 clones detected, 90% to 95% appear once; the ten largest clones hold more than 3%. Only cases whose brain tissue showed the highest T cell transcript signatures were sequenced. Pre-surgery treatment included at least one anti-epileptic drug. In the case of this clone: The target antigen is unknown.

The sample consisted of peripheral blood, taken at surgery. This sequence originates from a boy under three years old with hemimegalencephaly and intractable seizures.

Written as DNA, the CDR3 is TGTGCCAGCAGCGGGGGACGCCGCAATGAGCAGTTCTTC. Translated, it gives CASSGGRRNEQFF. The V and J genes are TRBV9 and TRBJ2-1; either TRBD1 or TRBD2 may fit D (5 bases each). The CDR3 runs to 13 residues. V dropped 3 bases and J dropped 6 bases, with 10 bases sitting between them. CDR1 is SGDLS and CDR2 is YYNGEE in the germline V gene.